This TCR beta chain came from a study of early T cells in non-severe SARS-CoV-2 infection. TCRdb used MiXCR to reprocess the 5' RACE reads, holding one entry per CDR3 protein. The sample records about 64,000 distinct CDR3 sequences, about 11% being singletons. The V gene's germline CDR1 is SQVTM and CDR2 ANQGSEA. This CDR3 has 15 residues. Deletions cut 6 bases from V and 0 bases from J, with 15 bases between. The source of this sequence is an adult who was a healthcare worker with PCR-confirmed SARS-CoV-2 infection or an uninfected control (not recorded which). The chain is built from TRBV29-1 and TRBJ2-1; D might be TRBD2 (6 bases). Sequenced material: whole blood, taken at baseline. The CDR3 region is CSVGRQGSSYNEQFF. The CDR3 nucleotides read TGCAGCGTGGGGAGGCAGGGAAGCTCCTACAATGAGCAGTTCTTC.